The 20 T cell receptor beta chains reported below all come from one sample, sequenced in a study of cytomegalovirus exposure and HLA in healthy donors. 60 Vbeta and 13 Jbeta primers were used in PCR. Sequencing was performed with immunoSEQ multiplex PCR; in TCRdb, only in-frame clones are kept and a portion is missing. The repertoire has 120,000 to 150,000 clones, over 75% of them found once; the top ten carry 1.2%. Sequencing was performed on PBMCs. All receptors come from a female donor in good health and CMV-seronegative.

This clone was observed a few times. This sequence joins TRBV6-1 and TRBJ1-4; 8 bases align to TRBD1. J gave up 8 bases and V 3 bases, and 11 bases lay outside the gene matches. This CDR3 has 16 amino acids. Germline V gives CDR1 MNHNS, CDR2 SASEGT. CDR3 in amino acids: CASSDLGQGVYEKLFF. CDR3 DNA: TGTGCCAGCAGTGACCTTGGACAGGGTGTATACGAAAAACTGTTTTTT.

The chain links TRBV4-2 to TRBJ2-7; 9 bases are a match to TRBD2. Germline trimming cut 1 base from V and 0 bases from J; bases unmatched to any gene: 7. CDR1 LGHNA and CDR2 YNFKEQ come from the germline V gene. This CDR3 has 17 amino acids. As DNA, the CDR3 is TGTGCCAGCAGCCAAGTAGCGGGAGTTTCAACCTCCTACGAGCAGTACTTC. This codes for CASSQVAGVSTSYEQYF.

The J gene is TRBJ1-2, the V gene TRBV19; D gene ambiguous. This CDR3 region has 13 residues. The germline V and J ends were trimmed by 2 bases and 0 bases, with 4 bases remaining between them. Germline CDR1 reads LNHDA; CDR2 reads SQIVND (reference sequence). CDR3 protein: CASSIRANYGYTF. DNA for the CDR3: TGTGCCAGTAGTATACGGGCTAACTATGGCTACACCTTC.

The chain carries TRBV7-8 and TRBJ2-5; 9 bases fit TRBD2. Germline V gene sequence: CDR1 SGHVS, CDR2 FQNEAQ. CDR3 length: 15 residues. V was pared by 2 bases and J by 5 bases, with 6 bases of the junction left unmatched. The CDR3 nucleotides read TGTGCCAGCAGCTTAAGGCGGGAGGGCCACGAGACCCAGTACTTC. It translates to CASSLRREGHETQYF.

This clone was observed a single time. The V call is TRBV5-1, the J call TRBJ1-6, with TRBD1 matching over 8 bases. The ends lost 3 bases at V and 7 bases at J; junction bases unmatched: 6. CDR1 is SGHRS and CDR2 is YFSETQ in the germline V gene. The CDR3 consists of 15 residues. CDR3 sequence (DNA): TGCGCCAGCAGCTGGGAGGGACAGGTGAATTCACCCCTCCACTTT. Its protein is CASSWEGQVNSPLHF.

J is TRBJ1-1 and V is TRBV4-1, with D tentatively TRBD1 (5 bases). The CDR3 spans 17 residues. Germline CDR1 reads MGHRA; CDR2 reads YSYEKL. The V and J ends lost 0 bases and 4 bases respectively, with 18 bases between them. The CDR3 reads CASSQDPQGERVTEAFF. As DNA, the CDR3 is TGCGCCAGCAGCCAAGATCCCCAGGGCGAGCGGGTCACTGAAGCTTTCTTT.

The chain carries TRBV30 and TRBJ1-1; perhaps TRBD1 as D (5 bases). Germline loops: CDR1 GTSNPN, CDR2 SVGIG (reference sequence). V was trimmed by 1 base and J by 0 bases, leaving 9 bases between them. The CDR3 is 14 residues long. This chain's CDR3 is CAWSAGLLNTEAFF. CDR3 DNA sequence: TGTGCCTGGAGTGCGGGACTCCTGAACACTGAAGCTTTCTTT.

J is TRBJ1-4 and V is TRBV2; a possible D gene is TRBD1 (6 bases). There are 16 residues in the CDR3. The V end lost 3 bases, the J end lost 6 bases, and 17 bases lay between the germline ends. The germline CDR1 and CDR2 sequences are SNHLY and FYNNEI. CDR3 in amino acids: CASSDLGQGGDEKLFF. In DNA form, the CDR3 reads TGTGCCAGCAGTGACCTGGGACAAGGGGGGGATGAAAAACTGTTTTTT.

The CDR3, as DNA: TGTGCCAGCAGTTTGCGCTCCACCTACGAGCAGTACTTC. It specifies CASSLRSTYEQYF. V gene TRBV27 combines with J gene TRBJ2-7; D gene ambiguous. In germline, CDR1 is MNHEY, CDR2 SMNVEV (reference sequence). The ends were cut back, 3 bases at V and 2 bases at J, with 8 bases in the middle. The CDR3 contains 13 residues.

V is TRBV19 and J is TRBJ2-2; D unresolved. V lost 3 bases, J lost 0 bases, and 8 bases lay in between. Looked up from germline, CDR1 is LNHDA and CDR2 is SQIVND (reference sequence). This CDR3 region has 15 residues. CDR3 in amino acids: CASSMNLANTGELFF. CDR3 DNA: TGTGCCAGTAGTATGAACCTAGCGAACACCGGGGAGCTGTTTTTT.

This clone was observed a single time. The CDR3 region has the DNA TGTGCCAGCAGCGTAGGGGAGCGGCACGGCAATGAGCAGTTCTTC. Protein: CASSVGERHGNEQFF. The chain has TRBV9 and TRBJ2-1, with a possible D match to TRBD2 (5 bases). Trimming shortened V by 0 bases and J by 6 bases, and 13 bases separated the two germline ends. CDR1 SGDLS and CDR2 YYNGEE come from the germline V gene. The CDR3 covers 15 residues.

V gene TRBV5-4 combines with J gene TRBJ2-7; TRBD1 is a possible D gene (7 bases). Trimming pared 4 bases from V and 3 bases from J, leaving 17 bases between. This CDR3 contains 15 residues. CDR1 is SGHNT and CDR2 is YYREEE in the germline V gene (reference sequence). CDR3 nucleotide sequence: TGTGCCAGCAGCCTGGGGGGCAGGGGGGACTACGAGCAGTACTTC. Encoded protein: CASSLGGRGDYEQYF.

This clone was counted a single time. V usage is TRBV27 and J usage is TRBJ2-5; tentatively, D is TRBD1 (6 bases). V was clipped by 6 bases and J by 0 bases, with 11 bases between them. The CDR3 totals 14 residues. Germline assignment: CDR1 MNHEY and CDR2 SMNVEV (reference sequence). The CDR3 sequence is CASSRWTDQETQYF. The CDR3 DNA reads TGTGCCAGCAGCCGGTGGACAGACCAAGAGACCCAGTACTTC.

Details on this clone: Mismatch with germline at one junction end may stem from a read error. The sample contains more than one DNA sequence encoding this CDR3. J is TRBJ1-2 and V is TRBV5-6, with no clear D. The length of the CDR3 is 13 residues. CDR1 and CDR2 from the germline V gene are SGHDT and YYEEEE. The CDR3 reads CASSLGAAYGYTF. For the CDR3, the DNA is TGTGCCAGCAGCTTGGGGGCAGCCTATGGCTACACCTTT.

CDR3 DNA sequence: TGTGCCAGCACAACAGGGGGAGCTAACTATGGCTACACCTTC. It codes for CASTTGGANYGYTF. The V gene is TRBV28, the J gene TRBJ1-2; 8 bases are shared with TRBD1. The CDR3 consists of 14 residues. CDR1 and CDR2 (germline): MDHEN, SYDVKM. Unmatched junction bases numbered 4, after V lost 7 bases and J lost 0 bases.

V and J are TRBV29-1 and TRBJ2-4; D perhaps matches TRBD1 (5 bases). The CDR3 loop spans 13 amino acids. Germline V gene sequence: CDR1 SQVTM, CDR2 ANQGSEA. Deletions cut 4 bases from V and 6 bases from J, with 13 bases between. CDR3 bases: TGCAGCGTTGTCTCCGGCAGGGTAAACATTCAGTACTTC. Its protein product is CSVVSGRVNIQYF.

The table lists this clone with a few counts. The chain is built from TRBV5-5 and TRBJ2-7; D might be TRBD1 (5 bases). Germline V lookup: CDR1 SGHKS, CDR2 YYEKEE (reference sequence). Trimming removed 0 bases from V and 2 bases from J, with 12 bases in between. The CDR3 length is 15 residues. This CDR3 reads CASSLDIGVTYEQYF. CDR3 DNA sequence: TGTGCCAGCAGCTTGGATATAGGGGTCACCTACGAGCAGTACTTC.

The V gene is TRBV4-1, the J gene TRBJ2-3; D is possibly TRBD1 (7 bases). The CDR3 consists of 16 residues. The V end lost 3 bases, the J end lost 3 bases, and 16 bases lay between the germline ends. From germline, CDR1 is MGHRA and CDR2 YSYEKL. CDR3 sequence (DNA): TGCGCCAGCAGCCAGTATGTCAGGGGGGTTACAGATACGCAGTATTTT. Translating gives CASSQYVRGVTDTQYF.

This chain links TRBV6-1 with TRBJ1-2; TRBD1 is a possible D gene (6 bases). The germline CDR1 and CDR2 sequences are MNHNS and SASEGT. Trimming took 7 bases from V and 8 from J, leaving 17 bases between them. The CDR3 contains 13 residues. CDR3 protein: CASTPAGVGGYTF. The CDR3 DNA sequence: TGTGCCAGCACCCCGGCAGGGGTGGGGGGCTACACCTTC.

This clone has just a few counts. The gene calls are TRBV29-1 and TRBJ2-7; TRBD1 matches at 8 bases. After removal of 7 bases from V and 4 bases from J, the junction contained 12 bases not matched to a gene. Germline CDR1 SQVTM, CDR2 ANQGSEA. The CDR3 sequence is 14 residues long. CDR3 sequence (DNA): TGCAGCGCTGTCTTTGGACAGGGACGGTACGAGCAGTACTTC. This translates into CSAVFGQGRYEQYF.